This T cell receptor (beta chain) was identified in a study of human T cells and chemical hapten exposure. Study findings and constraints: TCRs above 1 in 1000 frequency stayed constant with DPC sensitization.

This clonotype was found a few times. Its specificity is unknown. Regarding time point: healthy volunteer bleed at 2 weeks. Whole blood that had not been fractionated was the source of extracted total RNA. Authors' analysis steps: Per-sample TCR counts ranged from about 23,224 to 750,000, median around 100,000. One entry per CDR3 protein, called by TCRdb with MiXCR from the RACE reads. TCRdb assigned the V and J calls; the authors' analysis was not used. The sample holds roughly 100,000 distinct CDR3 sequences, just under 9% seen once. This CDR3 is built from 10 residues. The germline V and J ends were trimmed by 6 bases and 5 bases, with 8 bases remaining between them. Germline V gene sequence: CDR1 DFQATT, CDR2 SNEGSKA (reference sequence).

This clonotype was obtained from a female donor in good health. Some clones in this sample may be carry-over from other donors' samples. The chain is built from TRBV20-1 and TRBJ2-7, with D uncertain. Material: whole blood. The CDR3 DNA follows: TGCAGTGCGGACCGGAACGAGCAGTACTTC. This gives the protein CSADRNEQYF.